This TCR beta chain is from a study of T cells after yellow fever vaccination. Study-level background: The authors prepared low-cell-number fractions using SMART-Seq v4 Ultra Low Input. Findings and caveats of the study: Across the CD4 and CD8 compartments, a small share of clonotypes was present in both.

TCRdb reanalysed the 5' RACE reads using MiXCR and keeps one entry per CDR3 protein. The repertoire consists of 550,000 or so distinct CDR3 sequences, with 15% to 20% occurring once and the leading ten covering roughly an eighth. V shed 6 bases and J shed 2 bases, with 11 bases lying between them. There are 13 residues in the CDR3. Germline values: CDR1 MDHEN, CDR2 SYDVKM. Of note for this clonotype: Its target is unknown.

The clonotype comes from a man aged 25-45 years who received the YFV17D yellow fever vaccine. Material: PBMCs, obtained 15 days after the yellow fever booster vaccination. This chain joins TRBV28 and TRBJ2-7; a weak D match, TRBD2 (5 bases). The CDR3, as DNA: TGTGCCAGCAGCGAGGGCTCACCCTACGAGCAGTACTTC. This sequence encodes CASSEGSPYEQYF.